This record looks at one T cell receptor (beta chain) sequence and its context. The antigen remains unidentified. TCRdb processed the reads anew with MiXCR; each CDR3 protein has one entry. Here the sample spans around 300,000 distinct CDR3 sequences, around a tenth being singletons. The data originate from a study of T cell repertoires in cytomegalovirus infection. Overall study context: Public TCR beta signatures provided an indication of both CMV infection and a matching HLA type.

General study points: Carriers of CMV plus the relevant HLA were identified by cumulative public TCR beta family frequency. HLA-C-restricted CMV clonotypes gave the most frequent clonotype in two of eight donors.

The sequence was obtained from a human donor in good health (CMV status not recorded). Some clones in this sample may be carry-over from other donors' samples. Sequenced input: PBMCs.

As DNA, the CDR3 is TGTGCCAGCACAGGGTACTACGAGCAGTACTTC. As protein: CASTGYYEQYF. V and J are TRBV2 and TRBJ2-7; tentatively, D is TRBD1 (5 bases). The CDR3 has 11 residues. Germline V gene sequence: CDR1 SNHLY, CDR2 FYNNEI. The V and J ends lost 7 bases and 3 bases respectively, with 7 bases between them.